This T cell receptor (beta chain) was captured in a study of radiation and T cells in renal cell carcinoma. Whole-study findings and limits: Without pretreatment biopsies, baseline tumor clonotype presence was undetermined. In blood, top tumor clones expanded by 2 weeks, shrinking by 4.

Produced via immunoSEQ multiplex PCR; TCRdb's table is partial and in-frame only. Found here are about 58,000 clones, roughly 79% of them singletons; the top ten hold roughly 7.4%. Time point: blood 2 weeks post-SBRT. Indicated treatment: 15 Gy SBRT to primary tumor, nephrectomy 4 weeks later. Radiation-treated patients gave blood at baseline, week 2 and week 4. Clear cell pathology was present in this patient's renal cell carcinoma. Turning to this clone: Antigen unknown.

Sequences were derived from blood, sampled from a patient whose treatment included radiotherapy and nephrectomy. The TCR comes from a man aged 55 to 69 with renal cell carcinoma.

CDR3 loop: CASSQGLADVSYEQYF. CDR3 DNA sequence: TGCGCCAGCAGCCAAGGGCTAGCGGACGTCTCCTACGAGCAGTACTTC. J is TRBJ2-7 and V is TRBV4-1; 7 nucleotides agree with TRBD2. This CDR3 spans 16 amino acids. Per the germline V gene, CDR1 is MGHRA and CDR2 is YSYEKL. J gave up 0 bases and V 1 base, and 6 bases lay outside the gene matches.